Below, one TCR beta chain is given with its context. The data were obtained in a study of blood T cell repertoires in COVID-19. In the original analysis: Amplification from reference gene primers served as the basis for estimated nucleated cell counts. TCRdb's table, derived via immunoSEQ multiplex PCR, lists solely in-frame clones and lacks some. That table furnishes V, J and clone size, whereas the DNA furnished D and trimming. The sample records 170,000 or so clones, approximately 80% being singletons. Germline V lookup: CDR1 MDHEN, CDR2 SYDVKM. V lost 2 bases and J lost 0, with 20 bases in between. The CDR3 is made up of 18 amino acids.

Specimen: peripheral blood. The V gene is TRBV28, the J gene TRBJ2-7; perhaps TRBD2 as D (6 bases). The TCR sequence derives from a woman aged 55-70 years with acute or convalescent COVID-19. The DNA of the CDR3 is TGTGCCAGCAGTTTACCAGTTCGGGGGACGGGGGACTCCTACGAGCAGTACTTC. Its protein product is CASSLPVRGTGDSYEQYF.